These T cell receptor beta chains were read from a single sample in a study of OX40 agonist ivuxolimab in advanced cancers. Clones were read by immunoSEQ multiplex PCR, and TCRdb kept only the in-frame ones, dropping some. Here the sample spans approximately 20,000 clones, just under 80% being singletons. The sequencing used CD4+ or CD8+ T cells sorted from blood, collected in a trial of the OX40 agonist ivuxolimab. The receptors were sampled from an adult with an advanced solid tumor such as melanoma, head and neck, liver or kidney cancer. Each CDR3 is given with its conserved first and last residue. A D gene is named only where the DNA matches it firmly. For some rows the clone size is stated as once, few or many, or as a class when expanded; others skip it.

. TRBJ2-2 TRBV9 TRBD2 CASSVGVAGGFPGELFF TGTGCCAGCAGCGTAGGAGTAGCGGGAGGGTTTCCCGGGGAGCTGTTTTTT
few TRBJ2-7 TRBV15 . CATRDGTNSYEQYF TGTGCCACCAGGGACGGGACCAACTCCTACGAGCAGTACTTC
. TRBJ2-5 TRBV14 TRBD2 CASSPYGLAGVETQYF TGTGCCAGCAGCCCCTACGGACTAGCGGGAGTAGAGACCCAGTACTTC
. TRBJ2-1 TRBV29-1 TRBD2 CSVEVGAGLRLYNEQFF TGCAGCGTTGAAGTCGGGGCGGGACTACGCTTATACAATGAGCAGTTCTTC
few TRBJ1-5 TRBV9 . CASSVSAVSNQPQHF TGTGCCAGCAGCGTCTCAGCGGTGAGCAATCAGCCCCAGCATTTT
. TRBJ2-5 TRBV5-6 . CASSLTTGSSETQYF TGTGCCAGCAGCTTGACAACGGGTAGTTCAGAGACCCAGTACTTC
. TRBJ2-7 TRBV28 TRBD1 CASSPRQGRLYYEQYF TGTGCCAGCAGTCCACGACAGGGGCGCCTTTACTACGAGCAGTACTTC
. TRBJ2-1 TRBV21-1 . CASSRGASGNEQFF TGTGCCAGCAGCAGGGGGGCTAGTGGCAATGAGCAGTTCTTC
. TRBJ2-7 TRBV7-8 . CASAEGMAYEQYF TGTGCCAGCGCGGAGGGGATGGCCTACGAGCAGTACTTC
. TRBJ1-1 TRBV30 . CAWRPRGEGDTEAFF TGTGCCTGGAGGCCGCGGGGGGAGGGGGACACTGAAGCTTTCTTT
. TRBJ1-4 TRBV6-5 . CASSYLGGVNEKLFF TGTGCCAGCAGTTACCTAGGGGGAGTTAATGAAAAACTGTTTTTT
. TRBJ2-7 TRBV5-1 . CASRIDTSYEQYF TGCGCCAGCCGCATTGACACCTCCTACGAGCAGTACTTC
few TRBJ1-3 TRBV2 . CAYRVGNTIYF TGTGCCTACAGGGTTGGAAACACCATATATTTT
. TRBJ1-2 TRBV19 . CASSSVDSRINYGYTF TGTGCCAGTAGTTCAGTGGACAGCCGTATTAACTATGGCTACACCTTC
. TRBJ1-6 TRBV6-1 . CASSEVAGTNSPLHF TGTGCCAGCAGTGAAGTTGCAGGGACAAATTCACCCCTCCACTTT